This T cell receptor (beta chain) was retrieved from a study of cytomegalovirus exposure and HLA in healthy donors. This clone was detected only a few times. Trimming cost V 3 bases and J 5 bases, with 20 bases left between them. Germline values: CDR1 MDHEN, CDR2 SYDVKM. The length of the CDR3 is 16 residues. PCR employed 60 Vbeta and 13 Jbeta primers. Sequencing used immunoSEQ multiplex PCR; TCRdb keeps in-frame clones, though not all of them. The table records over 110,000 clones, 75% to 85% of them present only once. The chain combines TRBV28 with TRBJ2-7; D may be TRBD2 (7 bases). The sequence was collected from a woman aged 40 to 50 in good health and CMV-seropositive. What was sequenced was PBMCs. CDR3 coding DNA: TGTGCCAGCAGTTTGTGGGGGGGCAGGGGATTTGACGAGCAGTACTTC. Protein: CASSLWGGRGFDEQYF.